These 14 T cell receptor beta chains share one sample of origin, sequenced in a study of STAT5B mutations in CD4+ large granular lymphocyte leukemia. TCRdb keeps only in-frame clones here, not all; method: immunoSEQ multiplex PCR. The table records 30,000 to 40,000 clones, 65% to 90% of them present only once. The source material was CD4+ T cells from blood buffy coats. These receptor sequences come from a human donor in good health.

This rearrangement joins TRBV5-1 to TRBJ2-7; D is perhaps TRBD1 (6 bases). The V gene's germline CDR1 is SGHRS and CDR2 YFSETQ. Trimming removed 4 bases at V and 7 bases at J, with 12 bases between. The CDR3 is 12 residues long. This CDR3 is CASSPGTTEQYF. The CDR3 DNA reads as TGCGCCAGCAGCCCAGGGACAACGGAGCAGTACTTC. The whole variable domain, remainder taken from reference TRBV5-1 and TRBJ2-7, is KAGVTQTPRYLIKTRGQQVTLSCSPISGHRSVSWYQQTPGQGLQFLFEYFSETQRNKGNFPGRFSGRQFSNSRSEMNVSTLELGDSALYLCASSPGTTEQYFGPGTRLTVT.

This clone is a singleton in its sample. The chain's CDR3 is CASRGSGVGANVLTF. CDR3 nucleotide sequence: TGTGCCAGCAGGGGAAGCGGGGTTGGGGCCAACGTCCTGACTTTC. This sequence joins TRBV7-3 and TRBJ2-6, with 7 nucleotides matching TRBD2. Germline loops: CDR1 SGHTA, CDR2 FQGTGA. Unmatched junction bases numbered 5, after V lost 6 bases and J lost 3 bases. This CDR3 is 15 amino acids long.

The chain is built from TRBV4-3 and TRBJ2-7; 10 nucleotides match TRBD2. This CDR3 spans 17 amino acids. Germline V gene sequence: CDR1 LGHNA, CDR2 YSLEER. The J segment lost 1 base and the V segment lost 2 bases, leaving 8 bases of the junction unmatched. The CDR3 sequence: CASSQSIGLADSYEQYF. The CDR3 bases are TGCGCCAGCAGCCAATCTATCGGACTAGCGGATTCCTACGAGCAGTACTTC.

The V call is TRBV19, the J call TRBJ2-3; D not resolved. Germline V lookup: CDR1 LNHDA, CDR2 SQIVND (reference sequence). This CDR3 is built from 14 residues. Trimming stripped 5 bases from V and 1 base from J, with 10 bases between. The CDR3 nucleotides are TGTGCCAGTAGTTTAAGGGTGGGCACAGATACGCAGTATTTT. Its translation is CASSLRVGTDTQYF.

The genes are TRBV27 and TRBJ2-1; either TRBD1 or TRBD2 may supply D (6 bases each). V was clipped by 3 bases and J by 0 bases, with 15 bases between them. The CDR3 covers 17 residues. The germline V gene encodes CDR1 MNHEY and CDR2 SMNVEV (reference sequence). The CDR3 nucleotides are TGTGCCAGCAGTTTGGAATCGGGGGCTAGCTCCTACAATGAGCAGTTCTTC. This encodes CASSLESGASSYNEQFF.

This sequence joins TRBV19 and TRBJ1-5; possibly TRBD1 for D (5 bases). V lost 5 bases, J lost 4 bases, and 15 bases lay in between. Germline loops: CDR1 LNHDA, CDR2 SQIVND (reference sequence). There are 15 residues in the CDR3. The CDR3 DNA follows: TGTGCCAGTAGTCCAGACGGGGGGGGGAATCAGCCCCAGCATTTT. Translating gives CASSPDGGGNQPQHF.

This rearrangement joins TRBV19 to TRBJ1-1; no firm D call. Trimming cost V 5 bases and J 6 bases, with 10 bases left between them. The CDR3 is 12 amino acids. Per germline, CDR1 LNHDA and CDR2 SQIVND (reference sequence). As DNA, the CDR3 is TGTGCCAGTAGTTATGTGGGCGCTGAAGCTTTCTTT. Amino acids: CASSYVGAEAFF.

This clone appeared a few times. The rearrangement uses TRBV19 and TRBJ1-4; no firm D call. The germline CDR1 and CDR2 sequences are LNHDA and SQIVND (reference sequence). The CDR3 is 14 residues long. V lost 2 bases and J 7 bases, leaving 11 bases between the germline ends. The CDR3: CASSIPLSSEKLFF. Here the CDR3 DNA reads TGTGCCAGTAGTATACCTCTTAGCAGTGAAAAACTGTTTTTT.

This clone was seen a single time. The rearrangement links TRBV5-4 to TRBJ1-1; D possibly corresponds to TRBD1 (6 bases). V lost 4 bases, J lost 5 bases, and 15 bases lay in between. In germline, CDR1 is SGHNT, CDR2 YYREEE (reference sequence). The CDR3 loop spans 14 amino acids. The DNA for the CDR3 is TGTGCCAGCAGCACCGGACAGAAGGGAACTGAAGCTTTCTTT. Protein: CASSTGQKGTEAFF.

This clone has a single count. This sequence joins TRBV5-8 and TRBJ1-2, with 7 bases lining up with TRBD1. This CDR3 comprises 13 residues. The germline CDR1 and CDR2 sequences are SGHTS and YDEGEE. Losses at the gene ends were 4 bases for V and 8 bases for J; bases not matched to a gene: 8. CDR3 bases: TGTGCCAGCAGCCAGGGGGATTGGGAAGGCTACACCTTC. This sequence encodes CASSQGDWEGYTF.

This clone was seen just once. This chain connects TRBV10-3 to TRBJ2-2; the D gene is possibly TRBD1 (6 bases). Trimming shortened V by 6 bases and J by 2 bases, and 16 bases separated the two germline ends. The CDR3 has 16 amino acids. Germline CDR1 is ENHRY and CDR2 is SYGVKD. CDR3 DNA: TGTGCCATCAGGGGGGCAGGGGTCCTTAACACCGGGGAGCTGTTTTTT. Amino acids: CAIRGAGVLNTGELFF.

This sequence joins TRBV5-4 and TRBJ2-3, with 14 bases aligning to TRBD2. This CDR3 is 16 amino acids long. Germline trimming cut 4 bases from V and 5 bases from J; bases unmatched to any gene: 6. The germline CDR1 and CDR2 sequences are SGHNT and YYREEE (reference sequence). The CDR3 DNA reads TGTGCCAGCAGCCGGACTAGCGGGGGGTTAAGAGATACGCAGTATTTT. Protein product: CASSRTSGGLRDTQYF.

The chain employs TRBV11-3 and TRBJ2-5; D may be TRBD2 (5 bases). Germline V gene lookup returns CDR1 SGHNT and CDR2 YENEEA. V gave up 5 bases and J gave up 5 bases, with 18 bases separating them. This CDR3 comprises 15 residues. In DNA form, the CDR3 reads TGTGCCAGCAGCCACCGCAGTAGCGATCGGGAGACCCAGTACTTC. Protein sequence: CASSHRSSDRETQYF. Full variable domain (outside the CDR3, taken from reference TRBV11-3 and TRBJ2-5): EAGVVQSPRYKIIEKKQPVAFWCNPISGHNTLYWYLQNLGQGPELLIRYENEEAVDDSQLPKDRFSAERLKGVDSTLKIQPAELGDSAVYLCASSHRSSDRETQYFGPGTRLLVL.

This clone has just one count. This chain links TRBV7-9 with TRBJ2-7; 7 nucleotides agree with TRBD1. Germline values: CDR1 SEHNR, CDR2 FQNEAQ (reference sequence). The CDR3 has 18 amino acids. V gave up 2 bases and J gave up 1 base; unmatched junction bases: 14. The CDR3 loop is CASSLFLLPAGGSYEQYF. The CDR3 DNA reads TGTGCCAGCAGCTTATTCCTTCTTCCGGCAGGGGGATCCTACGAGCAGTACTTC.